This TCR beta chain is drawn from a study of early T cells in non-severe SARS-CoV-2 infection. Study summary: Chains were not paired, and sequencing was done on bulk RNA from unsorted whole blood.

This clonotype has a count of ten or more. Its antigen is as yet unknown. cDNA molecules, individually, were tagged with unique molecular identifiers. TCRdb used MiXCR to reprocess the 5' RACE reads, holding one entry per CDR3 protein. The sample carries 34,000 or so distinct CDR3 sequences, roughly 9.3% recorded once. Findings and limits, study-wide: The study's VDJdb matching favored anti-spike CD8 responses and missed private and CD4 specificities.

V shed 6 bases, J shed 8 bases, and the junction held 10 bases outside the gene matches. The CDR3 has 13 amino acids. The V gene's germline CDR1 is DFQATT and CDR2 SNEGSKA (reference sequence). The source is an adult who was a healthcare worker with PCR-confirmed SARS-CoV-2 infection or an uninfected control (not recorded which). Input material: whole blood. V usage is TRBV20-1 and J usage is TRBJ2-1, with 7 bases matching TRBD2. CDR3 DNA: TGCAGTGCCATGAGGACTAGTCAGGATGAGCAGTTCTTC. Residues: CSAMRTSQDEQFF.